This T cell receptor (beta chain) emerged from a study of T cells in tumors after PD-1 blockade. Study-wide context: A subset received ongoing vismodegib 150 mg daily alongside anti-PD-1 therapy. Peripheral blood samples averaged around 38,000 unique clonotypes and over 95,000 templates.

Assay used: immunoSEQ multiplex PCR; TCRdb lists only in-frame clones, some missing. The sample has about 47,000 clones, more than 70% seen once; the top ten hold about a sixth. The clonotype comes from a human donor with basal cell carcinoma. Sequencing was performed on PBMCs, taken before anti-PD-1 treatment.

The CDR3 nucleotides are TGTGCCAGCAGCTTTACCGACAACTTGAATTCACCCCTCCACTTT. This translates into CASSFTDNLNSPLHF. The chain couples TRBV11-1 to TRBJ1-6; no clear D. The V end was cut by 3 bases, the J end by 7 bases, with 13 bases between. The germline gives CDR1 SGHAT, CDR2 FQDESV (reference sequence). CDR3 length equals 15 residues.